This note documents a single T cell receptor beta chain sequence. With 60 Vbeta and 13 Jbeta primers, the PCR was carried out. Method: immunoSEQ multiplex PCR; TCRdb's copy keeps in-frame clones and lacks some. The sample has about 150,000 clones, 73% seen once. Germline CDR1 is SGHRS and CDR2 is YFSETQ. The CDR3 totals 15 residues. The V and J ends lost 4 bases and 4 bases, in that order; junction bases with no gene match: 6. The data stem from a study of cytomegalovirus exposure and HLA in healthy donors. Background on the study: Earlier sequencing of 200 million or so T cells yielded 100 million to 120 million unique TCR beta sequences.

This receptor was obtained from a woman in her late teens or twenties in good health and CMV-seropositive. Sequencing was carried out using PBMCs. J is TRBJ2-7 and V is TRBV5-1, with 12 bases aligning to TRBD2. CDR3 residues: CASSEGLAGGYEQYF. DNA for the CDR3: TGCGCCAGCAGCGAGGGACTAGCGGGCGGTTACGAGCAGTACTTC.